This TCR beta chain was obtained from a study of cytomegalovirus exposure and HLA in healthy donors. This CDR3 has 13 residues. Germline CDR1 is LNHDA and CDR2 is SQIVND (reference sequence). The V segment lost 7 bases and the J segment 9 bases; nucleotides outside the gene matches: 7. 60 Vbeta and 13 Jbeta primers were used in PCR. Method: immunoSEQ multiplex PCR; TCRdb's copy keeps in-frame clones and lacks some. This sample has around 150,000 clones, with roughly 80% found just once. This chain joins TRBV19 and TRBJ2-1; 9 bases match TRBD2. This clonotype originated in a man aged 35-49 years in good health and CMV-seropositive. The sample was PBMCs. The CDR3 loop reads CASNQRGVGEQFF. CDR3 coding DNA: TGTGCCAGTAACCAGCGGGGGGTGGGTGAGCAGTTCTTC.